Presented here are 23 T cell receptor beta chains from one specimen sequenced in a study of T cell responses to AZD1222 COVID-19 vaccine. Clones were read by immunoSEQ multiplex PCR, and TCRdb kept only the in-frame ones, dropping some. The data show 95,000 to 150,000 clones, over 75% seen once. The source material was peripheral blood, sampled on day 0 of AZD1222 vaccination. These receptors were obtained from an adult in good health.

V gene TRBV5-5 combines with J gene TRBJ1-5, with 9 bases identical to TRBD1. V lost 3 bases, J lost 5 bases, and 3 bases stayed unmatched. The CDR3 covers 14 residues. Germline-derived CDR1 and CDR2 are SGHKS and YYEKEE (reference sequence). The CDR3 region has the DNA TGTGCCAGCAGCTCGACAGGGGGGCATCAGCCCCAGCATTTT. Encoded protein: CASSSTGGHQPQHF. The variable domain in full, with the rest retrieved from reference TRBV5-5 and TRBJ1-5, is DAGVTQSPTHLIKTRGQQVTLRCSPISGHKSVSWYQQVLGQGPQFIFQYYEKEERGRGNFPDRFSARQFPNYSSELNVNALLLGDSALYLCASSSTGGHQPQHFGDGTRLSIL.

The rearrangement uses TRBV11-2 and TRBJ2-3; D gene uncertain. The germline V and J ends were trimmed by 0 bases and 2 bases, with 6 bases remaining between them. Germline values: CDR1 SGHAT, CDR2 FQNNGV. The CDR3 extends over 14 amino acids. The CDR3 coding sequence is TGTGCCAGCAGCTTAGAAGATCTCACAGATACGCAGTATTTT. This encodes CASSLEDLTDTQYF.

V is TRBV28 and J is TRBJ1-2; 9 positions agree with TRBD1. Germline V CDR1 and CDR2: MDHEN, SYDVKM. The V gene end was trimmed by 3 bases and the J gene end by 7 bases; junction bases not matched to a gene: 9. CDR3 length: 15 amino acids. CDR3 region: CASSFGFGQGLGYTF. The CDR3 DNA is TGTGCCAGCAGTTTTGGGTTCGGACAGGGGCTTGGCTACACCTTC.

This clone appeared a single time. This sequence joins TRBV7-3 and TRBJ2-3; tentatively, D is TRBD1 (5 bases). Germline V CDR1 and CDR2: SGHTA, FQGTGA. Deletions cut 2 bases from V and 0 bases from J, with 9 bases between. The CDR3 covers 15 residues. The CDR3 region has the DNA TGTGCCAGCAGCTTATTCAGGGCTAGCACAGATACGCAGTATTTT. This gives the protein CASSLFRASTDTQYF.

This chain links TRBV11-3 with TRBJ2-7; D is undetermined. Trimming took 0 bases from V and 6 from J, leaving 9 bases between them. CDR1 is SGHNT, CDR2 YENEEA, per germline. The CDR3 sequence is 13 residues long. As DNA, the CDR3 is TGTGCCAGCAGCTTAGAACCCCTAACCGAGCAGTACTTC. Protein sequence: CASSLEPLTEQYF. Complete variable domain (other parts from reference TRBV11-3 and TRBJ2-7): EAGVVQSPRYKIIEKKQPVAFWCNPISGHNTLYWYLQNLGQGPELLIRYENEEAVDDSQLPKDRFSAERLKGVDSTLKIQPAELGDSAVYLCASSLEPLTEQYFGPGTRLTVT.

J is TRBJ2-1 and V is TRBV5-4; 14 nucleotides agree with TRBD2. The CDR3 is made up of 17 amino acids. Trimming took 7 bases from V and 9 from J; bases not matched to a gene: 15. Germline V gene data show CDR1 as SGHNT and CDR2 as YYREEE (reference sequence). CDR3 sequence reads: CASGSGTSGSWTAEQFF. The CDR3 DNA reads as TGTGCCAGCGGATCCGGGACTAGCGGGAGTTGGACGGCTGAGCAGTTCTTC.

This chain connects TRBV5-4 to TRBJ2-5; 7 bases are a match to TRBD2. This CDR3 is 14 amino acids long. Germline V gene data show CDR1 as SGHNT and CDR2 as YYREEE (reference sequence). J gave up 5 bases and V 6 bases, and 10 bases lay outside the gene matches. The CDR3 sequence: CASKVGRSIETQYF. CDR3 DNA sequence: TGTGCCAGCAAGGTCGGGAGGTCGATCGAGACCCAGTACTTC.

The CDR3 coding sequence is TGTGCCAGCAGTTACTCGAGGGCCGCCTCTGAAGCTTTCTTT. Its protein is CASSYSRAASEAFF. This chain connects TRBV6-5 to TRBJ1-1, with D hard to call. The CDR3 extends over 14 amino acids. V was trimmed by 0 bases and J by 6 bases, leaving 11 bases between them. From germline, CDR1 is MNHEY and CDR2 SVGAGI.

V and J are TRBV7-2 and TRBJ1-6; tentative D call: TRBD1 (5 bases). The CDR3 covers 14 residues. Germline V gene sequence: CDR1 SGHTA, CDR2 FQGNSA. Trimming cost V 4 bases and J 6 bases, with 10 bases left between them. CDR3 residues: CASSSPGSNSPLHF. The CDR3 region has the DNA TGTGCCAGCAGCTCCCCAGGGTCTAATTCACCCCTCCACTTT.

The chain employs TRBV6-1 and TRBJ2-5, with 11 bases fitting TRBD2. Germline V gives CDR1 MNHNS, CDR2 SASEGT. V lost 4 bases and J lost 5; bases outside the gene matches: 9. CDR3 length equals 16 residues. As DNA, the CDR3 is TGTGCCAGCAGTGCACCGCTAGCGGGGGGTTCGGAGACCCAGTACTTC. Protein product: CASSAPLAGGSETQYF.

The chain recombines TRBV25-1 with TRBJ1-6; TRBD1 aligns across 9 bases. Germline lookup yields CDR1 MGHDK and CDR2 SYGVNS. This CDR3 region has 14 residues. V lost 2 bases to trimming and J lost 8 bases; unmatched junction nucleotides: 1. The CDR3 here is CASSEGTGYSPLHF. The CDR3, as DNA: TGTGCCAGCAGTGAAGGGACAGGGTATTCACCCCTCCACTTT. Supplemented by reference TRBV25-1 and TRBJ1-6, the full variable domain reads EADIYQTPRYLVIGTGKKITLECSQTMGHDKMYWYQQDPGMELHLIHYSYGVNSTEKGDLSSESTVSRIRTEHFPLTLESARPSHTSQYLCASSEGTGYSPLHFGNGTRLTVT.

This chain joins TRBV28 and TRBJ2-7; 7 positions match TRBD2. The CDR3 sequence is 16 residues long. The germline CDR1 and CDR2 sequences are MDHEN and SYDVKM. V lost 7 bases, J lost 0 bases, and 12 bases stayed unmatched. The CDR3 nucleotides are TGTGCCAGCAACTCAATCCCCAAGCGGGGCTCCTACGAGCAGTACTTC. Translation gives CASNSIPKRGSYEQYF.

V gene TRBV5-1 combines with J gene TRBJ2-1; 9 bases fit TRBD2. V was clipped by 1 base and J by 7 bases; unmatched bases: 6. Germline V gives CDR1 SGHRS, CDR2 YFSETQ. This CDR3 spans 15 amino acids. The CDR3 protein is CASSLNLAGHNEQFF. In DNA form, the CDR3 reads TGCGCCAGCAGCTTGAATCTAGCGGGGCATAATGAGCAGTTCTTC.

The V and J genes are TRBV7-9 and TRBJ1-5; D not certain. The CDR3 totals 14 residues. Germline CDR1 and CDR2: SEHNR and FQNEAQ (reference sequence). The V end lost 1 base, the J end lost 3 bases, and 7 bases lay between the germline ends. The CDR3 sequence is CASSLEGFNQPQHF. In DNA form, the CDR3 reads TGTGCCAGCAGCTTAGAAGGGTTCAATCAGCCCCAGCATTTT.

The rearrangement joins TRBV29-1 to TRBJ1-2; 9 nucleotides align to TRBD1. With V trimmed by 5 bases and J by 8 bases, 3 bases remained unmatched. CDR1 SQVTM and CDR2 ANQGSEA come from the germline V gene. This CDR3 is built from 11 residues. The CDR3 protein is CSVWTGEGYTF. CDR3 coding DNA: TGCAGCGTTTGGACAGGGGAAGGCTACACCTTC.

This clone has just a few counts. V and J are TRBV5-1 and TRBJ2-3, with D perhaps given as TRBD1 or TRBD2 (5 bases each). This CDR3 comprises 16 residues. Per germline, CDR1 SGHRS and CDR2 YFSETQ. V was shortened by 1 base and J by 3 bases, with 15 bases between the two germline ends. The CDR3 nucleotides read TGCGCCAGCAGCTTGCTGGGGCGCGGGTCGACAGATACGCAGTATTTT. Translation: CASSLLGRGSTDTQYF.

CDR3: CASRSDSLTYNEQFF. CDR3 DNA sequence: TGTGCCAGCAGATCAGACAGCCTAACCTACAATGAGCAGTTCTTC. The chain joins TRBV6-5 to TRBJ2-1, with D possibly TRBD1 on 5 matching bases. V lost 6 bases to trimming and J lost 2 bases, with 14 bases between them. The CDR3 runs 15 residues. Germline assignment: CDR1 MNHEY and CDR2 SVGAGI.

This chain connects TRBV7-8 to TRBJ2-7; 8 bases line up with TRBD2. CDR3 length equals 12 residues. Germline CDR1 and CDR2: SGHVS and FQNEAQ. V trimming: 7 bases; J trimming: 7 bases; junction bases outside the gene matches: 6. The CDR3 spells CASTPGGQEQYF. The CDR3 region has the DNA TGTGCCAGCACCCCGGGGGGGCAGGAGCAGTACTTC.

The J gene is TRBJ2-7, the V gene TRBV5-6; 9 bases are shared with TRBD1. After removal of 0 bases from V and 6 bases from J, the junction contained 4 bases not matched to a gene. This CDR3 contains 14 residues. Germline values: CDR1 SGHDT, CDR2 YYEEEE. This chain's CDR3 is CASSLGTGVSEQYF. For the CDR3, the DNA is TGTGCCAGCAGCTTGGGGACAGGGGTTTCCGAGCAGTACTTC. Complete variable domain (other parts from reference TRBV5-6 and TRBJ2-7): DAGVTQSPTHLIKTRGQQVTLRCSPKSGHDTVSWYQQALGQGPQFIFQYYEEEERQRGNFPDRFSGHQFPNYSSELNVNALLLGDSALYLCASSLGTGVSEQYFGPGTRLTVT.

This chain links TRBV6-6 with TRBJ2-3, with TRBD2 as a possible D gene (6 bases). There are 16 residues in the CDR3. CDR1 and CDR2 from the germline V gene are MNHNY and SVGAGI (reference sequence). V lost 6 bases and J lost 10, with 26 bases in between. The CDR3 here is CASRPLGGYAGRPQYF. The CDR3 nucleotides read TGTGCCAGCAGACCCCTCGGAGGCTATGCGGGGCGACCGCAGTATTTT.

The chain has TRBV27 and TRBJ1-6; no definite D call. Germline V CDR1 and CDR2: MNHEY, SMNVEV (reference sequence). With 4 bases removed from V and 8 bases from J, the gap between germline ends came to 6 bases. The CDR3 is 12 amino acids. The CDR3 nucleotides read TGTGCCAGCAGTTCGAGGGATTCACCCCTCCACTTT. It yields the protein CASSSRDSPLHF.

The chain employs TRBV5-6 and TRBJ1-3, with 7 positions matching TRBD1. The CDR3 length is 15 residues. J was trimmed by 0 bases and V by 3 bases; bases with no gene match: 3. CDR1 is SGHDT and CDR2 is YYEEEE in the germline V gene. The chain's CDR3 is CASSSGQFSGNTIYF. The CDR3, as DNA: TGTGCCAGCAGCTCGGGACAGTTCTCTGGAAACACCATATATTTT.

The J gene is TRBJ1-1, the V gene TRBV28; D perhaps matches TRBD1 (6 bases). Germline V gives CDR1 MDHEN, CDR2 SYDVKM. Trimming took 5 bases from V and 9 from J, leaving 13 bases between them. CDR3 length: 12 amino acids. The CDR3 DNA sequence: TGTGCCAGCAGTCGCGGGGGGGGCAAAGCTTTCTTT. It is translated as CASSRGGGKAFF. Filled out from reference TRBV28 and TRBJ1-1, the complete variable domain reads DVKVTQSSRYLVKRTGEKVFLECVQDMDHENMFWYRQDPGLGLRLIYFSYDVKMKEKGDIPEGYSVSREKKERFSLILESASTNQTSMYLCASSRGGGKAFFGQGTRLTVV.